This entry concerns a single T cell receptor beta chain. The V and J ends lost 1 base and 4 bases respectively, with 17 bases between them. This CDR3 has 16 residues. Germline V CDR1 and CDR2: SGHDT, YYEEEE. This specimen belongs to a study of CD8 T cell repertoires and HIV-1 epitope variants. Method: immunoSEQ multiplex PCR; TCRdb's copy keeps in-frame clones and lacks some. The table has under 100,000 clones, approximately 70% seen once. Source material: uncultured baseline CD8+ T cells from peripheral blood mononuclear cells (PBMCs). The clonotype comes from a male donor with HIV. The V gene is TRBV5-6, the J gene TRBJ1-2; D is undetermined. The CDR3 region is CASSLNPNRLLYGYTF. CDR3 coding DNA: TGTGCCAGCAGCTTGAATCCGAACAGATTACTCTATGGCTACACCTTC.